Following are 8 T cell receptor beta chains from one sample sequenced in a study of T cell repertoires in aging, cancer and after chemotherapy. Rearranged V-D-J TRB sequences were amplified with a mixed TRB-A/B primer pool. TCRdb processed the multiplex PCR reads anew with MiXCR; each CDR3 protein has one entry. Of more than 9,000 distinct CDR3 sequences listed, 25% to 35% are singletons. Amplification of TCR beta used genomic DNA extracted from peripheral blood. The sequencing sample was made of blood. The receptors were gathered from a human donor in good health.

In its sample, this clonotype ranks as medium-sized. The rearrangement joins TRBV5-5 to TRBJ2-7; D is unresolved. CDR3 length: 14 amino acids. Between the trimmed V and J ends, which lost 2 bases and 1 base, there was a span of 10 bases. The germline CDR1 and CDR2 sequences are SGHKS and YYEKEE (reference sequence). As DNA, the CDR3 is TGTGCCAGCAGCTTCATGGCAGAATCCTACGAGCAGTACTTC. This encodes CASSFMAESYEQYF.

The table lists this clonotype with a few counts. This chain links TRBV6-6 with TRBJ2-1; 9 positions match TRBD2. Per germline, CDR1 MNHNY and CDR2 SVGAGI (reference sequence). The CDR3 consists of 15 residues. The trim removed 7 bases at V and 14 bases at J, leaving 18 bases unmatched. The CDR3 sequence: CASTPPDLAGGPKFF. The DNA for the CDR3 is TGTGCCAGCACCCCGCCGGACCTGGCGGGAGGGCCTAAGTTCTTC.

This clonotype counts as medium-sized. This chain uses TRBV6-1 with TRBJ1-1; unclear D gene. Germline V gene lookup returns CDR1 MNHNS and CDR2 SASEGT. The CDR3 has 14 residues. The germline V and J ends were trimmed by 8 bases and 4 bases, with 17 bases remaining between them. The CDR3 coding sequence is TGTGCCAGCGCCGACACGGCAGGCGGCACTGAAGCTTTCTTT. Residues: CASADTAGGTEAFF.

This chain links TRBV15 with TRBJ2-7; 8 bases agree with TRBD1. Unmatched junction bases numbered 8, after V lost 3 bases and J lost 7 bases. Germline CDR1 and CDR2: LNHNV and YYDKDF (reference sequence). The CDR3 contains 14 residues. The CDR3 DNA sequence: TGTGCCACCAGCAGGGGGACAGGAGTAAGGGAGCAGTACTTC. It yields the protein CATSRGTGVREQYF. Using reference TRBV15 and TRBJ2-7 for the parts outside the CDR3, the full variable domain is DAMVIQNPRYQVTQFGKPVTLSCSQTLNHNVMYWYQQKSSQAPKLLFHYYDKDFNNEADTPDNFQSRRPNTSFCFLDIRSPGLGDTAMYLCATSRGTGVREQYFGPGTRLTVT.

This chain joins TRBV19 and TRBJ2-2; tentative D call: TRBD2 (6 bases). The CDR3 runs 15 residues. The ends were cut back, 6 bases at V and 2 bases at J, with 13 bases in the middle. The germline CDR1 and CDR2 sequences are LNHDA and SQIVND (reference sequence). DNA of the CDR3: TGTGCCAGTAGACCTGGAGGGACCAACACCGGGGAGCTGTTTTTT. It codes for CASRPGGTNTGELFF.

This clonotype is categorized as medium-sized. The V and J genes are TRBV11-3 and TRBJ2-1, with 15 bases aligning to TRBD2. The CDR3 runs to 17 residues. Germline V gene sequence: CDR1 SGHNT, CDR2 YENEEA. Losses at the gene ends were 5 bases for V and 4 bases for J; bases not matched to a gene: 6. The CDR3 DNA reads as TGTGCCAGCAGCCCCGGGACTAGCGGGGGGATATACAATGAGCAGTTCTTC. Encoded protein: CASSPGTSGGIYNEQFF.

This clonotype was observed a handful of times. The chain employs TRBV5-5 and TRBJ2-7; the D gene is possibly TRBD2 (6 bases). Per germline, CDR1 SGHKS and CDR2 YYEKEE (reference sequence). V gave up 9 bases and J gave up 7 bases, with 26 bases separating them. The CDR3 loop spans 15 amino acids. In DNA form, the CDR3 reads TGTGCCATCACTTTCCCGGGACTCGTCAGGAGGGAGCAGTACTTC. Residues: CAITFPGLVRREQYF.

The chain links TRBV6-5 to TRBJ2-1; 8 bases fit TRBD2. The CDR3 has 15 amino acids. Germline V lookup: CDR1 MNHEY, CDR2 SVGAGI. J lost 0 bases, V lost 5 bases, and 3 bases had no gene match. The CDR3 nucleotides read TGTGCCAGCAGTGAGCTAGCGGGCTCCTACAATGAGCAGTTCTTC. Amino acid sequence: CASSELAGSYNEQFF.